A single sample is the source of the 13 T cell receptor beta chains below, sequenced in a study of blood T cell repertoires in COVID-19. Assay used: immunoSEQ multiplex PCR; TCRdb lists only in-frame clones, some missing. Here the sample spans 150,000 to 200,000 clones, 80% to 85% being singletons. The sequenced sample was peripheral blood. These receptors were collected from a young woman with acute or convalescent COVID-19.

The V and J genes are TRBV7-9 and TRBJ2-1; 8 bases match TRBD1. V shed 3 bases, J shed 5 bases, and the junction held 3 bases outside the gene matches. This CDR3 is built from 14 residues. Germline CDR1 reads SEHNR; CDR2 reads FQNEAQ (reference sequence). DNA for the CDR3: TGTGCCAGCAGCTTTCAGGGACAGGACAATGAGCAGTTCTTC. Its protein is CASSFQGQDNEQFF.

This clone has only one observation. V is TRBV5-1 and J is TRBJ1-2, with 7 bases aligning to TRBD1. Trimming removed 4 bases from V and 4 bases from J; junction bases left unmatched: 4. The CDR3 runs to 13 residues. Per germline, CDR1 SGHRS and CDR2 YFSETQ. The CDR3 is CASSPGQSYGYTF. CDR3 bases: TGCGCCAGCAGCCCGGGACAGTCCTATGGCTACACCTTC.

The J gene is TRBJ2-1, the V gene TRBV19; TRBD2 matches 12 bases. The CDR3 consists of 16 residues. Per the germline V gene, CDR1 is LNHDA and CDR2 is SQIVND (reference sequence). The junction had 4 bases not matched to a gene; V was cut back by 4 bases and J by 3 bases. CDR3 region: CASSKLLAGGYNEQFF. In DNA, the CDR3 is TGTGCCAGTAGTAAACTACTAGCGGGGGGCTACAATGAGCAGTTCTTC. Variable domain in full (rest from reference TRBV19 and TRBJ2-1): DGGITQSPKYLFRKEGQNVTLSCEQNLNHDAMYWYRQDPGQGLRLIYYSQIVNDFQKGDIAEGYSVSREKKESFPLTVTSAQKNPTAFYLCASSKLLAGGYNEQFFGPGTRLTVL.

The chain has TRBV6-4 and TRBJ1-1; D is possibly TRBD1 (5 bases). The V and J ends lost 2 bases and 1 base respectively, with 8 bases between them. This CDR3 has 14 residues. Germline CDR1 reads MRHNA; CDR2 reads SNTAGT. For the CDR3, the DNA is TGTGCCAGCAGTGACCTGGGGGGGAACACTGAAGCTTTCTTT. It encodes CASSDLGGNTEAFF.

At least ten counts were recorded for this clone. The rearrangement joins TRBV27 to TRBJ1-2; D might be TRBD1 (6 bases). CDR1 and CDR2 (germline): MNHEY, SMNVEV (reference sequence). The V end was cut by 1 base, the J end by 8 bases, with 26 bases between. This CDR3 comprises 18 residues. The chain's CDR3 is CASSLWIYLPSGAGGYTF. The CDR3 DNA reads as TGTGCCAGCAGTTTATGGATCTATCTCCCTTCAGGGGCCGGGGGCTACACCTTC.

The chain links TRBV7-6 to TRBJ2-3; 8 positions agree with TRBD1. The J segment lost 5 bases and the V segment lost 6 bases, leaving 10 bases of the junction unmatched. The CDR3 consists of 15 residues. Germline values: CDR1 SGHVS, CDR2 FNYEAQ. For the CDR3, the DNA is TGTGCCAGCAGTCTCCGGACAGGGTACGAAGATACGCAGTATTTT. It codes for CASSLRTGYEDTQYF.

This clone was counted between two and nine times. The gene calls are TRBV4-1 and TRBJ1-1, with 7 positions matching TRBD1. The germline V gene encodes CDR1 MGHRA and CDR2 YSYEKL. This CDR3 contains 14 residues. After removal of 1 base from V and 3 bases from J, the junction contained 2 bases not matched to a gene. The CDR3 DNA is TGCGCCAGCAGCCAAGCACAGGGGTACACTGAAGCTTTCTTT. It is translated as CASSQAQGYTEAFF.

This chain connects TRBV28 to TRBJ1-2; TRBD1 matches 8 bases. The V and J ends lost 3 bases and 6 bases, in that order; junction bases with no gene match: 9. Germline CDR1 is MDHEN and CDR2 is SYDVKM. This CDR3 contains 15 residues. The CDR3 spells CASSFFPAGGHGYTF. As DNA, the CDR3 is TGTGCCAGCAGTTTCTTCCCGGCAGGGGGCCATGGCTACACCTTC.

The gene calls are TRBV25-1 and TRBJ2-2; no definite D call. CDR1 MGHDK and CDR2 SYGVNS come from the germline V gene. The ends were cut back, 8 bases at V and 6 bases at J, with 10 bases in the middle. This CDR3 region has 12 residues. The CDR3: CASATVSGELFF. The CDR3 region has the DNA TGTGCCAGCGCTACAGTTTCCGGGGAGCTGTTTTTT.

This clone was picked up one time. This chain connects TRBV10-3 to TRBJ2-2; 7 nucleotides align to TRBD2. Germline V gene lookup returns CDR1 ENHRY and CDR2 SYGVKD. The CDR3 extends over 15 amino acids. V lost 7 bases, J lost 2 bases, and 7 bases stayed unmatched. Here the CDR3 DNA reads TGTGCCATCAAGCCTGTAGCGGGTAACACCGGGGAGCTGTTTTTT. Translation gives CAIKPVAGNTGELFF.

The rearrangement joins TRBV5-4 to TRBJ2-3; 11 nucleotides align to TRBD2. V lost 0 bases to trimming and J lost 5 bases; unmatched junction nucleotides: 2. Germline loops: CDR1 SGHNT, CDR2 YYREEE (reference sequence). The CDR3 extends over 15 amino acids. The CDR3 coding sequence is TGTGCCAGCAGCTTGGGACTAGCGGGACAAGATACGCAGTATTTT. This sequence encodes CASSLGLAGQDTQYF.

The chain recombines TRBV7-2 with TRBJ2-2; D remains unclear. The V gene lost 0 bases and the J gene lost 3 bases, with 5 bases spanning the gap. The CDR3 contains 14 residues. Germline V gene data show CDR1 as SGHTA and CDR2 as FQGNSA. The CDR3 nucleotides read TGTGCCAGCAGCTTAGCTATCGACACCGGGGAGCTGTTTTTT. It encodes CASSLAIDTGELFF.

The rearrangement joins TRBV4-1 to TRBJ1-1; D not certain. The CDR3 is 19 amino acids. Between the trimmed V and J ends, which lost 4 bases and 0 bases, there was a span of 24 bases. Germline V gives CDR1 MGHRA, CDR2 YSYEKL. The CDR3 coding sequence is TGCGCCAGCAGCCTTCCGTTCGCGTCCCCGGGAGGGATGAACACTGAAGCTTTCTTT. Its translation: CASSLPFASPGGMNTEAFF.